This is a list of T cell receptor beta chains from one sample in a study of shared clonotypes between healthy human individuals. Clones were sequenced by immunoSEQ multiplex PCR, and TCRdb holds only the in-frame ones, with some missing. The profile covers around 2,000,000 clones, with under 95% appearing a single time and more than 1.5% taken by the ten largest. Sample: naive CD8+ T cells from PBMCs. Receptor source: a man aged 18 to 30 in good health. Some clones in this sample may be carry-over from other donors' samples. Both conserved end residues are part of each CDR3. D genes are given only for firm matches.

v_call	d_call	j_call	cdr3_length	cdr3_nt	cdr3_aa
TRBV29-1	TRBD2	TRBJ2-3	17	TGCAGCGGTGGACAGTGGACTAGCGACAATAAGGGGGATACGCAGTATTTT	CSGGQWTSDNKGDTQYF
TRBV13	NA	TRBJ2-1	16	TGTGCCAGCAGCTTAGGCCTAGGACCCCTCAAAGATGAGCAGTTCTTC	CASSLGLGPLKDEQFF
TRBV29-1	NA	TRBJ2-7	13	TGCAGCGTTGAAGCCGGAAATGGGGAGGAGCAGTACTTC	CSVEAGNGEEQYF
TRBV4-3	NA	TRBJ2-1	14	TGCGCCAGCAGCCGCTCCGGGACGCACAATGAGCAGTTCTTC	CASSRSGTHNEQFF
TRBV6-5	NA	TRBJ1-5	13	TGTGCCAGCGGAGAGCGAGGCAATCAGCCCCAGCATTTT	CASGERGNQPQHF
TRBV4-1	TRBD1	TRBJ1-3	16	TGCGCCAGCAGCCACCCCGGTAGGGGGCAAGGAAACACCATATATTTT	CASSHPGRGQGNTIYF
TRBV19	NA	TRBJ1-3	17	TGTGCCAGTAGTATAGTGGCCTATGGTAACTCTGGAAACACCATATATTTT	CASSIVAYGNSGNTIYF
TRBV27	NA	TRBJ2-1	16	TGTGCCAGCAGCCTCAACCAGGGGATATCCTACAATGAGCAGTTCTTC	CASSLNQGISYNEQFF
TRBV4-3	NA	TRBJ1-1	15	TGCGCCAGCAGCCAGTTTACCTTCAAGAACACTGAAGCTTTCTTT	CASSQFTFKNTEAFF
TRBV19	NA	TRBJ2-1	14	TGTGCCAGTAGTATCGGCTCAGGGTACAATGAGCAGTTCTTC	CASSIGSGYNEQFF
TRBV10-2	NA	TRBJ1-1	13	TGCGCCAGCAGCACCAGCATGAACACTGAAGCTTTCTTT	CASSTSMNTEAFF
TRBV27	TRBD1	TRBJ1-1	15	TGTGCCAGCAGTTTAGGGGCAGGGGGGAACACTGAAGCTTTCTTT	CASSLGAGGNTEAFF
TRBV5-1	NA	TRBJ2-1	15	TGCGCCAGCAGCTCGGCCCAATCTGTCTACAATGAGCAGTTCTTC	CASSSAQSVYNEQFF
TRBV9	NA	TRBJ2-7	14	TGTGCCAGCAGCCCTACCAGGGGTGGCTACGAGCAGTACTTC	CASSPTRGGYEQYF